Following are 13 T cell receptor beta chains from one sample sequenced in a study of T cells after yellow fever vaccination. TCRdb re-called the 5' RACE reads through MiXCR, storing one row per CDR3 protein. The sample shows more than 95,000 distinct CDR3 sequences, almost 9% of them seen only once. The material was CD8+ T cells sorted from PBMCs, obtained on the day of the yellow fever booster vaccination. The receptors were sampled from a man aged 18 to 30 who received the YFV17D yellow fever vaccine.

In this sample, this clonotype turned up a few times. This sequence joins TRBV27 and TRBJ1-2; 12 bases map to TRBD1. The CDR3 is 15 residues long. V shed 9 bases and J 8 bases; nucleotides not matched to a gene: 13. CDR1 and CDR2 from the germline V gene are MNHEY and SMNVEV (reference sequence). The DNA for the CDR3 is TGTGCCAGTAAATCGGGGACAGGGGGCGGGCGAGGCTACACCTTC. It encodes CASKSGTGGGRGYTF.

This clonotype appeared a few times. This chain joins TRBV14 and TRBJ1-2; a weak D match, TRBD1 (5 bases). In germline, CDR1 is SGHDN, CDR2 FVKESK. The CDR3 covers 15 residues. The V end was cut by 1 base, the J end by 4 bases, with 13 bases between. CDR3 DNA: TGTGCCAGCAGCCAAGCGGTGACGGGGGGCTATGGCTACACCTTC. Protein: CASSQAVTGGYGYTF.

This clonotype appeared a few times. This chain uses TRBV11-2 with TRBJ1-4; tentative D call: TRBD1 (5 bases). Trimming pared 4 bases from V and 8 bases from J, leaving 17 bases between. Germline V CDR1 and CDR2: SGHAT, FQNNGV. This CDR3 is 15 amino acids long. This CDR3 is CASSSGGSPPEKLFF. CDR3 sequence (DNA): TGTGCCAGCAGCTCGGGGGGGAGCCCCCCCGAAAAACTGTTTTTT.

The chain uses TRBV6-2 or TRBV6-3 and TRBJ1-1, with D possibly TRBD1 on 6 matching bases. V was trimmed by 8 bases and J by 0 bases, leaving 22 bases between them. Germline V CDR1 and CDR2: MNHEY, SVGEGT. The CDR3 covers 17 residues. The chain's CDR3 is CASGKPSDSPMNTEAFF. The CDR3 DNA follows: TGTGCCAGCGGAAAACCCTCGGACAGCCCCATGAACACTGAAGCTTTCTTT.

J is TRBJ2-7 and V is TRBV6-5; 9 nucleotides agree with TRBD1. V trimming: 0 bases; J trimming: 1 base; junction bases outside the gene matches: 10. The germline V gene has CDR1 MNHEY and CDR2 SVGAGI. The CDR3 covers 18 residues. CDR3 DNA sequence: TGTGCCAGCAGTTACTCAGGGCCCCCGGGACAGGGATCCTACGAGCAGTACTTC. Amino acid sequence: CASSYSGPPGQGSYEQYF.

The rearrangement links TRBV2 to TRBJ1-2; a possible D gene is TRBD1 (5 bases). V was pared by 2 bases and J by 4 bases, with 11 bases between. Germline CDR1 reads SNHLY; CDR2 reads FYNNEI. This CDR3 has 14 residues. CDR3 sequence reads: CASSEWGPAYGYTF. The CDR3 coding sequence is TGTGCCAGCAGTGAATGGGGACCGGCCTATGGCTACACCTTC.

This clonotype has just a few counts. The chain is built from TRBV27 and TRBJ1-1, with no clear D. The CDR3 spans 13 residues. Germline V gene data show CDR1 as MNHEY and CDR2 as SMNVEV (reference sequence). The V and J ends lost 4 bases and 2 bases respectively, with 8 bases between them. CDR3 DNA: TGTGCCAGCAGTTCAACAGAAAACACTGAAGCTTTCTTT. This gives the protein CASSSTENTEAFF.

A few counts support this clonotype. The V and J genes are TRBV27 and TRBJ2-4; D is ambiguous. There are 16 residues in the CDR3. Trimming stripped 4 bases from V and 0 bases from J, with 13 bases between. Germline assignment: CDR1 MNHEY and CDR2 SMNVEV (reference sequence). CDR3 residues: CASSSPTSLAKNIQYF. In nucleotides, the CDR3 is TGTGCCAGCAGTTCCCCGACAAGCCTAGCCAAAAACATTCAGTACTTC.

The genes are TRBV7-9 and TRBJ2-7; the D is unclear. V lost 5 bases, J lost 0 bases, and 14 bases lay in between. Germline V gene lookup returns CDR1 SEHNR and CDR2 FQNEAQ (reference sequence). CDR3 length: 15 amino acids. CDR3 in amino acids: CASSPHQDISYEQYV. CDR3 coding DNA: TGTGCCAGCAGCCCCCATCAGGATATCTCCTACGAGCAGTACGTC.

This clonotype was picked up a small number of times. The J gene is TRBJ1-2, the V gene TRBV10-3, with D uncertain. V lost 10 bases and J 4 bases, leaving 22 bases between the germline ends. The germline gives CDR1 ENHRY, CDR2 SYGVKD. The CDR3 loop spans 15 amino acids. CDR3 sequence (DNA): TGTGCCACCCTTCCCCCGTTCAGCTCAGGCTATGGCTACACCTTC. Protein product: CATLPPFSSGYGYTF.

The rearrangement joins TRBV5-1 to TRBJ2-2; D might be TRBD1 (6 bases). The germline V and J ends were trimmed by 3 bases and 1 base, with 10 bases remaining between them. CDR1 is SGHRS, CDR2 YFSETQ, per germline. There are 15 residues in the CDR3. The CDR3 loop reads CASSSLGQNTGELFF. The DNA for the CDR3 is TGCGCCAGCAGCTCCCTGGGACAGAACACCGGGGAGCTGTTTTTT.

This clonotype was seen a single time. The chain uses TRBV25-1 and TRBJ1-2; 9 bases line up with TRBD1. Germline CDR1 is MGHDK and CDR2 is SYGVNS. The junction had 5 bases not matched to a gene; V was cut back by 4 bases and J by 2 bases. This CDR3 spans 15 amino acids. This CDR3 is CASSGGQGKNYGYTF. The CDR3 coding sequence is TGTGCCAGCAGTGGAGGACAGGGGAAGAACTATGGCTACACCTTC.

This clonotype occurred many times. The CDR3 spells CASSPRSSSYNEQFF. As DNA, the CDR3 is TGTGCCAGCAGCCCGAGGAGTAGCTCCTACAATGAGCAGTTCTTC. The rearrangement uses TRBV9 and TRBJ2-1, with D hard to call. CDR3 length: 15 amino acids. In germline, CDR1 is SGDLS, CDR2 YYNGEE. Trimming took 4 bases from V and 0 from J, leaving 11 bases between them.